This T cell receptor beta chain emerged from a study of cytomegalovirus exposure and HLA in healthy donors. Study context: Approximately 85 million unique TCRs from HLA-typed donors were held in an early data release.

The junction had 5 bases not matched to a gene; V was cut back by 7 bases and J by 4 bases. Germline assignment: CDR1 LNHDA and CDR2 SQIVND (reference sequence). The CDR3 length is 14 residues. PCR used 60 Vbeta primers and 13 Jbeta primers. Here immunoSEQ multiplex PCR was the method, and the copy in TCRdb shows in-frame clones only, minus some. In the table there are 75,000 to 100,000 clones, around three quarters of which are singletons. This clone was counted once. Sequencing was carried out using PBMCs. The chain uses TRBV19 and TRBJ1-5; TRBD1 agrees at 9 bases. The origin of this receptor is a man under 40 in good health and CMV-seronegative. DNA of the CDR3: TGTGCCAGTAAACTGACAGGGGGAAATCAGCCCCAGCATTTT. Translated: CASKLTGGNQPQHF.